This paragraph reports one TCR beta chain. No cognate antigen has been identified for it. Per-base quality was not reported, and no clone a single base away is much larger than it. This sample was taken from a study of cytomegalovirus exposure and HLA in healthy donors (dated by TCRdb to 2016 to 2017). Regarding the research as a whole: According to an earlier analysis of several hundred of the donors, 150 million to 200 million T cells yielded 117 million unique TCR beta sequences and around 280 Gb of sequence data. The T cell repertoires of under 700 subjects were profiled by immunosequencing and related to cytomegalovirus serostatus. An early release covering over 500 HLA-typed donors comprised approximately 300 gigabases of sequencing data and tens of millions of unique TCR sequences. HLA typing included class I and class II loci at four-digit resolution. All discovery cohort repertoires had been generated on a single sequencing platform. A later genetic analysis took genome-wide SNP genotypes for about 55% of the 666 donors and used that subset as a discovery cohort. In a later analysis, previously published TCR beta repertoires from 666 donors were re-analyzed and high-resolution HLA genotyping was added so that TCR occurrence patterns could be studied. Typing coverage differed by locus: A, B, C, DRB1 and DQB1 were typed in roughly 620-630 donors, DQA1 in approximately 520, DPA1 in 606, and DPB1 in approximately 450. Rather than using new phenotypic data, the later analysis identified candidate immune exposures from TCR beta sequences and from how often those sequences occurred across donors. High-throughput TCR immunosequencing, statistical association of individual TCRs with disease status, and machine learning were combined to predict cytomegalovirus infection status. Because of strong linkage in the cohort, 5 or 6 DR-DQ haplotypes were treated as single units for association and clustering. The study aimed to test whether signatures of past pathogen exposure could be identified by cataloging public T cell receptors. In addition to the first cohort of approximately 670 subjects, a separate validation cohort of approximately 130 different subjects was used. Among about 400 genotyped donors of the cohort, an average of roughly 230,000 unique TCR beta nucleotide sequences was sequenced per donor, of which 15% to 20% were non-productive. Donor age, sex, ethnicity and CMV serostatus were compiled together with the repertoire data. An earlier analysis of around 540 of the donors applied high-throughput TCR beta sequencing to assess whether each TCR beta V gene segment acted as functional or pseudogenic. The genetic ancestry cluster associated with self-reported Caucasian donors included 81% of the roughly 360 genotyped donors. Beyond this particular receptor, the publication reports: The classifier was reported to diagnose cytomegalovirus status with high specificity and sensitivity in both the original and validation cohorts. In vitro tests confirmed that a few of the cytomegalovirus-associated TCR beta chains recognize cytomegalovirus antigens. An earlier analysis of 587 of the donors showed that most TCR beta V segments appeared in productive rearrangements either about 90% or about 30% of the time, which broadly matched IMGT annotations. V-gene and J-gene trimming of TCR beta chains was associated with a missense DCLRE1C variant in a later genetic analysis, and the association was replicated in an independent cohort. Most TCR sequences were observed very rarely across donors, whereas some public TCRs were present in many individuals. Specific HLA alleles were associated with around 18,000 TCR beta sequences at a false discovery rate of 0.05 in a later analysis. The authors suggested that the approach could potentially be extended to other disease states and immunological phenotypes. HLA typing was unavailable for some donors at each locus, so association tests used only the typed subset. In the study, 150 to 200 TCR beta chains were listed as associated with cytomegalovirus. Sequencing depth was assumed to be roughly uniform across donors in the presence/absence analyses, though that assumption may not hold. This cohort had only TCR beta chains sequenced, and the lack of alpha or paired-chain data limited which features could be detected. A further reported finding was that TCR beta sequences accurately predicted the HLA-A and HLA-B alleles for most subjects in the first cohort. Because the 87-base-pair reads could not distinguish some IMGT-functional V segments, including TRBV6-2 and TRBV6-3, those segments were excluded. A later analysis found that TCR association rates varied across HLA loci, with DRB1 alleles showing the most associated TCRs and HLA-C alleles the fewest. A later genetic analysis reported fewer N-insertions in productive TCRs among donors in an Asian-associated ancestry cluster than the roughly 720-donor mean. In a later analysis, several top co-occurrence clusters were reported to appear linked to parvovirus B19, influenza, CMV and Epstein-Barr virus. A later analysis found that most CMV-associated TCR beta chains appeared HLA-restricted, with HLA associations seemingly driven largely by CMV exposure. Immune exposure information for the cohort was limited to CMV serostatus. When HLA alleles, especially DR and DQ, strongly co-occurred, TCR associations were difficult to assign to individual alleles. The sequencing pipeline was judged likely to have produced a cluster of highly shared sequence variants as a technical artifact. In a later analysis, HLA-associated TCR beta chains showed more clonal expansion and lower generation probabilities than non-associated chains that were equally common. Correlated functional status among segregating V segments might reflect linkage disequilibrium, but an unknown experimental factor could not be ruled out. Because counts were too low, roughly 16 rarely observed V segments, including chromosome 9 orphons, were left out of the earlier analysis of 500 to 650 of the donors.

The cohort comprised 666 healthy bone marrow donors. At the time of sampling, every cohort member was nominally healthy, though immune exposures that went unrecorded were likely present. The donor tested CMV seronegative and was one of the 352 seronegative cohort members. A peripheral blood sample was collected from each donor, and TCR beta sequencing was performed on peripheral blood mononuclear cells. The Qiagen DNeasy Blood Extraction Kit was used to extract genomic DNA from the blood cell samples. Receptor libraries were prepared by the immunoSEQ multiplex PCR assay. For the multiplex PCR, a mixture combining 60 forward primers for TCR Vbeta segments and 13 reverse primers for TCR Jbeta segments was used. Amplification of the CDR3 region of rearranged TCR beta genes was performed with a multiplex PCR assay on genomic DNA. The Illumina HiSeq System was used to sequence the amplified TCR beta libraries as 87-base-pair reads. Per the authors' processing: Across the 600 to 700 repertoires, a later analysis counted around 80 million unique TCR beta chains, roughly 11 million of which were shared by at least two donors. To remove PCR and sequencing errors, raw reads were error-corrected and collapsed into unique sequences using a nearest-neighbor algorithm that merged closely related sequences. V, D and J gene segments were assigned by aligning CDR3 sequences to IMGT reference sequences. For a sequence to be retained, at least a six-nucleotide match to both a V gene segment and a J gene segment was required. Rearrangements were classified as productive when the CDR3 lacked stop codons and remained in frame with V and J, and all other rearrangements were classified as non-productive. Following IMGT convention, CDR3 was defined as the stretch from the second conserved V-encoded cysteine to the conserved J-encoded phenylalanine. The earlier analysis of a few hundred of the donors excluded any sequence lacking an unambiguous match to a single V gene segment. An earlier analysis of 450 to 650 of the donors called V segments functional above 56.7% productive rearrangements and segregating when the between-donor standard deviation exceeded 5%. To diagnose cytomegalovirus status from the catalog of TCR beta chain sequences, a statistical classification framework was built. A later analysis assigned V and J genes by comparing TCR nucleotide sequences with IMGT/GENE-DB human TR gene sequences. Using the TCRdist pipeline, a later analysis assigned CDR3 sequences along with most-parsimonious VDJ recombination scenarios. In a later analysis, every TCR beta chain was defined by the combination of its CDR3 amino acid sequence and its V-gene family, and reads without a unique V-gene family were dropped. To address suspected cross-contamination and a sequencing artifact, a later analysis removed several hundred highly shared, low-generation-probability nucleotide sequences. For each public chain, a later analysis derived a clonal expansion index from normalized ranks of inferred template counts within each repertoire. In a later analysis, generation probabilities were computed using a VDJ recombination model fitted to out-of-frame rearrangements, and the results were checked against IGoR. Hypergeometric tests were used in a later analysis to score TCR-TCR, TCR-HLA and TCR-CMV co-occurrence, with a repertoire-size bias correction applied to the TCR pairs. In a later analysis, false discovery rates were estimated by permuting HLA or CMV assignments 20 times. In a later analysis, co-occurring TCRs were grouped using DBSCAN, and TCRdist sequence similarity was added for clustering within HLA-allele-positive subsets. For co-occurrence clustering, repertoires with fewer than 30,000 or more than 120,000 public chains were excluded, along with about five repertoires with anomalous nucleotide sharing. TCRdb re-hosts the immuneACCESS table, in-frame sequences only. Its copies lack some clones; in the studies checked, an unresolved V gene accounts for under half of them, and the cause for the rest is not known. The V and J calls and clone size are taken from that table; D and trimming were inferred from the DNA. Counted in this sample were 200,000 or so clones; 82% of them appeared once. The ten most abundant clones make up 0.098% of the sample.

Counted from cysteine to phenylalanine, this CDR3 has 15 amino acids. CDR3 DNA is the only sequence kept; it has 45 bases, read in frame from the first base. The germline V gene (reference sequence) sets CDR1 to SEHNR and CDR2 to FQNEAQ. Trimming removed 5 bases from V and 7 bases from J; the gene matches leave 11 bases unexplained. The chain is made from TRBV7-9 and TRBJ1-3, with 7 central nucleotides matching TRBD1. The clonotype was recovered from a boy younger than 10 in good health and CMV-seronegative. The sequencing sample was made of PBMCs. The CDR3 corresponds to CASSLFDLQGNTIYF. DNA sequence: TGTGCCAGCAGCCTTTTTGACCTACAGGGGAACACCATATATTTT.